Listed here are 27 T cell receptor beta chains from one sample, sequenced in a study of T cell responses to AZD1222 COVID-19 vaccine. Clones were sequenced by immunoSEQ multiplex PCR, and TCRdb holds only the in-frame ones, with some missing. The sample records approximately 79,000 clones, about 88% being singletons. The sequencing used peripheral blood, collected on day 0 of AZD1222 vaccination. The receptors shown here come from an adult in good health.

V is TRBV19 and J is TRBJ1-6; D gene uncertain. The CDR3 totals 14 residues. Trimming took off 5 bases at V and 7 bases at J, with 12 bases between the two ends. Germline values: CDR1 LNHDA, CDR2 SQIVND (reference sequence). CDR3 nucleotides: TGTGCCAGTAGTCCCGACCTGGGAAATTCACCCCTCCACTTT. Its protein product is CASSPDLGNSPLHF.

The chain employs TRBV7-7 and TRBJ1-4; 11 positions match TRBD1. This CDR3 contains 15 residues. The germline gives CDR1 SSHAT, CDR2 FNYEAQ (reference sequence). The V segment lost 5 bases and the J segment 7 bases; nucleotides outside the gene matches: 6. CDR3 loop: CASSKGTGGGEKLFF. The CDR3 bases are TGTGCCAGCAGCAAAGGGACAGGGGGAGGTGAAAAACTGTTTTTT.

V gene TRBV12-3 or TRBV12-4 combines with J gene TRBJ2-5; perhaps D is TRBD1 or TRBD2 (7 bases each). The CDR3 sequence is 13 residues long. Trimming pared 3 bases from V and 5 bases from J, leaving 10 bases between. The chain's CDR3 is CASSFRGGETQYF. The CDR3 DNA is TGTGCCAGCAGTTTCAGGGGGGGGGAGACCCAGTACTTC.

The chain joins TRBV6-5 to TRBJ2-7; possibly TRBD2 for D (7 bases). Deletions cut 0 bases from V and 6 bases from J, with 12 bases between. In germline, CDR1 is MNHEY, CDR2 SVGAGI. This CDR3 is built from 14 residues. For the CDR3, the DNA is TGTGCCAGCAGTTACTCGGGGGCTAGCGGCGAGCAGTACTTC. Amino acids: CASSYSGASGEQYF.

This clone was found a few times. The rearrangement uses TRBV18 and TRBJ2-6; D remains ambiguous. The V gene's germline CDR1 is KGHSH and CDR2 LQKENI. Trimming cost V 3 bases and J 1 base, with 7 bases left between them. The CDR3 is 15 amino acids. The CDR3 sequence is CASSPPASGANVLTF. CDR3 bases: TGTGCCAGCTCACCTCCGGCATCTGGGGCCAACGTCCTGACTTTC.

This sequence joins TRBV21-1 and TRBJ2-3; the table's D call of TRBD1 was not tested on the DNA. TRBV21-1 is an annotated pseudogene. The CDR3 covers 16 residues. CDR3 bases: TGTGCCAGCAGCAAAGTTGGCCCAGAAGTTACAGATACGCAGTATTTT. It yields the protein CASSKVGPEVTDTQYF.

The chain couples TRBV12-5 to TRBJ2-2, with a possible D match to TRBD2 (5 bases). Germline CDR1 is LGHNT and CDR2 is FRNRAP. Trimming removed 2 bases from V and 4 bases from J, with 8 bases in between. This CDR3 is 14 amino acids long. The CDR3 bases are TGTGCTAGTGGTTTGATTGGAGGCACCGGGGAGCTGTTTTTT. Protein product: CASGLIGGTGELFF.

V and J are TRBV3-1 (or the pseudogene TRBV3-2) and TRBJ1-1; 11 positions match TRBD1. J gave up 0 bases and V 3 bases, and 9 bases lay outside the gene matches. The germline V gene has CDR1 LGHDT and CDR2 YNNKEL (reference sequence). The CDR3 consists of 18 residues. Here the CDR3 DNA reads TGTGCCAGCAGCCAGGCCGGGACAGGGGGAAAAGTGAACACTGAAGCTTTCTTT. Protein product: CASSQAGTGGKVNTEAFF.

The chain employs TRBV28 and TRBJ2-2, with D possibly TRBD2 on 5 matching bases. This CDR3 region has 15 residues. V was shortened by 6 bases and J by 0 bases, with 11 bases between the two germline ends. Per the germline V gene, CDR1 is MDHEN and CDR2 is SYDVKM. The CDR3 is CASRISEANTGELFF. CDR3 bases: TGTGCCAGCAGGATCTCGGAGGCGAACACCGGGGAGCTGTTTTTT. Complete variable domain (other parts from reference TRBV28 and TRBJ2-2): DVKVTQSSRYLVKRTGEKVFLECVQDMDHENMFWYRQDPGLGLRLIYFSYDVKMKEKGDIPEGYSVSREKKERFSLILESASTNQTSMYLCASRISEANTGELFFGEGSRLTVL.

DNA of the CDR3: TGTGCCAGCTCACCGACAACAGGAGTCTACACCGGGGAGCTGTTTTTT. It specifies CASSPTTGVYTGELFF. The chain has TRBV18 and TRBJ2-2; tentative D call: TRBD1 (5 bases). V was trimmed by 3 bases and J by 3 bases, leaving 14 bases between them. This CDR3 is built from 16 residues. The germline gives CDR1 KGHSH, CDR2 LQKENI. Filled out from reference TRBV18 and TRBJ2-2, the complete variable domain reads NAGVMQNPRHLVRRRGQEARLRCSPMKGHSHVYWYRQLPEEGLKFMVYLQKENIIDESGMPKERFSAEFPKEGPSILRIQQVVRGDSAAYFCASSPTTGVYTGELFFGEGSRLTVL.

The chain joins TRBV7-2 to TRBJ1-6; D is uncertain. The V gene's germline CDR1 is SGHTA and CDR2 FQGNSA. There are 16 residues in the CDR3. Trimming shortened V by 2 bases and J by 0 bases, and 8 bases separated the two germline ends. The CDR3 coding sequence is TGTGCCAGCAGCTTACACGGGAGCTCCTATAATTCACCCCTCCACTTT. As protein: CASSLHGSSYNSPLHF. The full variable domain, with the rest looked up from reference TRBV7-2 and TRBJ1-6, is GAGVSQSPSNKVTEKGKDVELRCDPISGHTALYWYRQSLGQGLEFLIYFQGNSAPDKSGLPSDRFSAERTGGSVSTLTIQRTQQEDSAVYLCASSLHGSSYNSPLHFGNGTRLTVT.

The chain carries TRBV5-5 and TRBJ2-1; 15 positions match TRBD2. Germline lookup yields CDR1 SGHKS and CDR2 YYEKEE (reference sequence). The ends lost 4 bases at V and 8 bases at J; junction bases unmatched: 10. The CDR3 runs to 17 residues. CDR3 residues: CASSSGTSGGFWDEQFF. As DNA, the CDR3 is TGTGCCAGCAGCAGTGGGACTAGCGGGGGGTTTTGGGATGAGCAGTTCTTC.

The V and J genes are TRBV19 and TRBJ1-5; D possibly corresponds to TRBD1 (5 bases). Trimming left V 6 bases short and J 4 bases short, with 13 bases between. CDR3 size: 14 residues. Germline CDR1 is LNHDA and CDR2 is SQIVND (reference sequence). Written as DNA, the CDR3 is TGTGCCAGTAGGCCCGTGGGGGGTAATCAGCCCCAGCATTTT. Protein product: CASRPVGGNQPQHF.

The rearrangement joins TRBV6-5 to TRBJ2-1, with a possible D match to TRBD2 (5 bases). Germline CDR1 is MNHEY and CDR2 is SVGAGI. With 4 bases removed from V and 4 bases from J, the gap between germline ends came to 11 bases. The CDR3 has 14 amino acids. CDR3 DNA sequence: TGTGCCAGCAGTTCGGACTCCTATTACAATGAGCAGTTCTTC. Its protein is CASSSDSYYNEQFF.

DNA of the CDR3: TGCAGCGTTGAACGCGGGGCCTCCACAGATACGCAGTATTTT. It translates to CSVERGASTDTQYF. The chain recombines TRBV29-1 with TRBJ2-3; D may be TRBD2 (6 bases). This CDR3 is built from 14 residues. V shed 2 bases and J shed 2 bases, with 11 bases lying between them. Per germline, CDR1 SQVTM and CDR2 ANQGSEA.

The chain uses TRBV7-2 and TRBJ1-2; 7 nucleotides line up with TRBD1. CDR1 is SGHTA, CDR2 FQGNSA, per germline. The trim removed 8 bases at V and 0 bases at J, leaving 9 bases unmatched. This CDR3 has 15 amino acids. In nucleotides, the CDR3 is TGTGCCAGCGGGAGATACGGACAGGCTAACTATGGCTACACCTTC. The encoded protein is CASGRYGQANYGYTF.

The CDR3 DNA sequence: TGTGCCAGCAGCTTTTCCGAAAACACCATATATTTT. Protein: CASSFSENTIYF. The chain combines TRBV7-9 with TRBJ1-3; D remains ambiguous. The CDR3 is made up of 12 amino acids. The germline V gene encodes CDR1 SEHNR and CDR2 FQNEAQ (reference sequence). The V and J ends lost 3 bases and 6 bases respectively, with 6 bases between them.

This chain links TRBV10-3 with TRBJ1-1; tentatively, D is TRBD1 (5 bases). V was pared by 10 bases and J by 4 bases, with 13 bases between. The CDR3 totals 12 residues. The germline V gene encodes CDR1 ENHRY and CDR2 SYGVKD. The CDR3 sequence: CATTGSGTEAFF. DNA for the CDR3: TGTGCCACCACAGGTTCGGGCACTGAAGCTTTCTTT.

The chain links TRBV28 to TRBJ1-1, with D hard to call. CDR3 length equals 14 residues. Germline CDR1 is MDHEN and CDR2 is SYDVKM. V lost 5 bases and J lost 0, with 10 bases in between. This chain's CDR3 is CASSPRYLNTEAFF. CDR3 DNA: TGTGCCAGCAGTCCCCGTTACTTGAACACTGAAGCTTTCTTT.

The genes are TRBV14 and TRBJ1-5, with D possibly matching TRBD1 (5 bases). Trimming left V 4 bases short and J 7 bases short, with 11 bases between. The CDR3 loop spans 13 amino acids. Germline V gives CDR1 SGHDN, CDR2 FVKESK. CDR3 nucleotide sequence: TGTGCCAGCAGCCCGTTTGGGGGGCAGCCCCAGCATTTT. Encoded protein: CASSPFGGQPQHF.

The chain combines TRBV27 with TRBJ2-2; D is possibly TRBD2 (6 bases). The CDR3 is 15 residues long. Germline CDR1 and CDR2: MNHEY and SMNVEV (reference sequence). The germline V and J ends were trimmed by 5 bases and 0 bases, with 10 bases remaining between them. The CDR3 loop is CASSGTSPNTGELFF. The CDR3 DNA is TGTGCCAGCAGTGGGACTTCACCGAACACCGGGGAGCTGTTTTTT.

V and J are TRBV5-6 and TRBJ1-1, with unresolved D. The ends were cut back, 4 bases at V and 2 bases at J, with 18 bases in the middle. CDR3 length: 16 residues. CDR1 is SGHDT, CDR2 YYEEEE, per germline. The CDR3 reads CASSRPWGTRNTEAFF. In DNA form, the CDR3 reads TGTGCCAGCAGCCGACCATGGGGTACGAGAAACACTGAAGCTTTCTTT.

The chain is built from TRBV2 and TRBJ1-6; D is ambiguous. Trimming shortened V by 4 bases and J by 0 bases, and 10 bases separated the two germline ends. This CDR3 comprises 16 residues. Germline CDR1 and CDR2: SNHLY and FYNNEI. The CDR3, as DNA: TGTGCCAGCAGTGTACGGGCCTACTCCTATAATTCACCCCTCCACTTT. This codes for CASSVRAYSYNSPLHF.

This chain's CDR3 is CASGVYLGGTGELFF. The CDR3 bases are TGTGCCAGCGGAGTGTACCTCGGGGGGACCGGGGAGCTGTTTTTT. The rearrangement joins TRBV6-5 to TRBJ2-2; 7 nucleotides align to TRBD2. The CDR3 totals 15 residues. The V gene's germline CDR1 is MNHEY and CDR2 SVGAGI. J was trimmed by 5 bases and V by 8 bases; bases with no gene match: 11.

The chain joins TRBV9 to TRBJ1-6; D is perhaps TRBD1 (5 bases). The germline CDR1 and CDR2 sequences are SGDLS and YYNGEE. This CDR3 is built from 15 residues. The V and J ends lost 5 bases and 5 bases respectively, with 14 bases between them. The CDR3, as DNA: TGTGCCAGCAGTTGGGGACTTGGGGATAATTCACCCCTCCACTTT. Amino acids: CASSWGLGDNSPLHF. Variable domain in full (rest from reference TRBV9 and TRBJ1-6): DSGVTQTPKHLITATGQRVTLRCSPRSGDLSVYWYQQSLDQGLQFLIQYYNGEERAKGNILERFSAQQFPDLHSELNLSSLELGDSALYFCASSWGLGDNSPLHFGNGTRLTVT.

This clone was recorded only once. The CDR3 DNA is TGTGCCAGCGACCCGGGACAGGGGATTTCCAATGAGCAGTTCTTC. Protein: CASDPGQGISNEQFF. The chain combines TRBV2 with TRBJ2-1, with 10 bases that match TRBD1. CDR3 length: 15 amino acids. From germline, CDR1 is SNHLY and CDR2 FYNNEI. V shed 8 bases and J 6 bases; nucleotides not matched to a gene: 10.

This clone was seen only once. V is TRBV19 and J is TRBJ1-4, with 9 bases lining up with TRBD1. The germline CDR1 and CDR2 sequences are LNHDA and SQIVND (reference sequence). After removal of 8 bases from V and 6 bases from J, the junction contained 4 bases not matched to a gene. The CDR3 consists of 13 residues. This CDR3 reads CASETGGDEKLFF. CDR3 in DNA: TGTGCCAGTGAAACAGGGGGCGATGAAAAACTGTTTTTT. Combining the CDR3 with reference TRBV19 and TRBJ1-4 gives the whole variable domain DGGITQSPKYLFRKEGQNVTLSCEQNLNHDAMYWYRQDPGQGLRLIYYSQIVNDFQKGDIAEGYSVSREKKESFPLTVTSAQKNPTAFYLCASETGGDEKLFFGSGTQLSVL.